The 9 T cell receptor beta chains reported below all come from one sample, sequenced in a study of T cell responses to AZD1222 COVID-19 vaccine. TCRdb's table, derived via immunoSEQ multiplex PCR, lists solely in-frame clones and lacks some. The table includes around 160,000 clones, approximately 94% detected once. The sequences come from peripheral blood, collected 28 days after the second AZD1222 dose. The receptors shown here come from an adult who received the AZD1222 COVID-19 vaccine.

This chain joins TRBV5-1 and TRBJ1-1; no firm D call. CDR3 length: 15 amino acids. Per the germline V gene, CDR1 is SGHRS and CDR2 is YFSETQ. V lost 4 bases to trimming and J lost 0 bases, with 13 bases between them. The CDR3 DNA sequence: TGCGCCAGCAGCCCACGGACGGCCATGAACACTGAAGCTTTCTTT. Protein product: CASSPRTAMNTEAFF.

This sequence joins TRBV6-5 and TRBJ1-1, with a weak D call TRBD1 (6 bases). V lost 6 bases, J lost 5 bases, and 19 bases lay in between. Germline V gives CDR1 MNHEY, CDR2 SVGAGI. The CDR3 loop spans 15 amino acids. In DNA, the CDR3 is TGTGCCAGCAGCCGGGACAAATACCAACAAACTGAAGCTTTCTTT. Residues: CASSRDKYQQTEAFF.

The V and J genes are TRBV3-1 (or the pseudogene TRBV3-2) and TRBJ2-3, with 9 bases that match TRBD2. Germline V gene sequence: CDR1 LGHDT, CDR2 YNNKEL (reference sequence). Trimming cost V 4 bases and J 0 bases; bases outside gene matches: 5. The CDR3 extends over 16 amino acids. CDR3 bases: TGTGCCAGCAGCCGAGTAGCGGGAGCAAGCACAGATACGCAGTATTTT. Its protein is CASSRVAGASTDTQYF.

V usage is TRBV13 and J usage is TRBJ1-2, with a weak D call TRBD1 (6 bases). This CDR3 has 16 amino acids. V was clipped by 3 bases and J by 0 bases, with 14 bases between them. The germline V gene encodes CDR1 PRHDT and CDR2 FYEKMQ (reference sequence). CDR3 sequence (DNA): TGTGCCAGCAGCTTCGGGGGCCCGCATTCTAACTATGGCTACACCTTC. Its protein product is CASSFGGPHSNYGYTF.

The CDR3 DNA sequence: TGTGCCAGCAGCCAAACTCCGTGGGGCACAGATACGCAGTATTTT. It codes for CASSQTPWGTDTQYF. The genes are TRBV14 and TRBJ2-3; D is ambiguous. Trimming pared 2 bases from V and 1 base from J, leaving 10 bases between. CDR1 is SGHDN and CDR2 is FVKESK in the germline V gene. This CDR3 spans 15 amino acids.

The chain uses TRBV4-1 and TRBJ2-1, with 9 bases lining up with TRBD2. The V gene end was trimmed by 0 bases and the J gene end by 7 bases; junction bases not matched to a gene: 16. The CDR3 is 19 amino acids. CDR1 is MGHRA, CDR2 YSYEKL, per germline. The CDR3 bases are TGCGCCAGCAGCCAAGATCGTGGACAGCCCGGGACTAGCAGGAATGAGCAGTTCTTC. Translating it yields CASSQDRGQPGTSRNEQFF.

This rearrangement joins TRBV6-5 to TRBJ2-7, with TRBD2 identical over 13 bases. The junction had 6 bases not matched to a gene; V was cut back by 8 bases and J by 5 bases. Germline loops: CDR1 MNHEY, CDR2 SVGAGI. The CDR3 contains 14 residues. CDR3 in amino acids: CASGRGTSGNEQYF. The CDR3 nucleotides are TGTGCCAGCGGGCGTGGGACTAGCGGGAACGAGCAGTACTTC.

The V gene is TRBV9, the J gene TRBJ2-2; 7 nucleotides align to TRBD2. The V gene end was trimmed by 4 bases and the J gene end by 6 bases; junction bases not matched to a gene: 6. Germline V CDR1 and CDR2: SGDLS, YYNGEE. CDR3 size: 14 residues. CDR3 amino acids: CASSPTSIPGELFF. The CDR3, as DNA: TGTGCCAGCAGCCCGACTAGCATTCCCGGGGAGCTGTTTTTT.

The chain couples TRBV19 to TRBJ1-5; D is unresolved. Between the trimmed V and J ends, which lost 1 base and 9 bases, there was a span of 10 bases. Germline CDR1 is LNHDA and CDR2 is SQIVND (reference sequence). The CDR3 has 13 amino acids. Here the CDR3 reads CASSIGQGGPQHF. The DNA of the CDR3 is TGTGCCAGTAGTATAGGACAAGGCGGGCCCCAGCATTTT.